These T cell receptor beta chains were read from a single sample in a study of cytomegalovirus exposure and HLA in healthy donors. Here immunoSEQ multiplex PCR was the method, and the copy in TCRdb shows in-frame clones only, minus some. The table lists around 100,000 clones, less than 75% of them singletons. What was sequenced was PBMCs. These TCRs come from a middle-aged man in good health and CMV-seropositive. CDR3s include the opening cysteine and the closing phenylalanine or tryptophan. Fields, in order: J gene, V gene, clone size, D gene, CDR3 protein, CDR3 DNA. D genes are given only for firm matches. Only some rows state a clone size, as once, few, many or a class for expanded clones.

j_gene: TRBJ2-1
v_gene: TRBV6-1
abundance: NA
d_gene: NA
CDR3aa: CATMPGHSMVNEQFF
CDR3nt: TGTGCCACCATGCCGGGACACAGTATGGTCAATGAGCAGTTCTTC

j_gene: TRBJ1-2
v_gene: TRBV9
abundance: NA
d_gene: NA
CDR3aa: CASSQNLGGNYGYTF
CDR3nt: TGTGCCAGCAGCCAAAACCTTGGGGGCAACTATGGCTACACCTTC

j_gene: TRBJ2-5
v_gene: TRBV19
abundance: NA
d_gene: TRBD2
CDR3aa: CASSIDGRPETQYF
CDR3nt: TGTGCCAGTAGTATTGACGGGAGGCCGGAGACCCAGTACTTC

j_gene: TRBJ2-1
v_gene: TRBV6-5
abundance: NA
d_gene: NA
CDR3aa: CASSPAPGYNEQFF
CDR3nt: TGTGCCAGCAGTCCAGCGCCGGGGTACAATGAGCAGTTCTTC

j_gene: TRBJ1-4
v_gene: TRBV15
abundance: NA
d_gene: NA
CDR3aa: CATSRDRGIEKLFF
CDR3nt: TGTGCCACCAGCAGAGATCGAGGGATTGAAAAACTGTTTTTT

j_gene: TRBJ1-4
v_gene: TRBV1
abundance: NA
d_gene: NA
CDR3aa: CTSSPINRANEKLFF
CDR3nt: TGCACCAGCAGTCCTATAAACAGGGCTAATGAAAAACTGTTTTTT

j_gene: TRBJ1-1
v_gene: TRBV5-1
abundance: NA
d_gene: NA
CDR3aa: CASSFSTGTATEAFF
CDR3nt: TGCGCCAGCAGCTTTTCTACAGGGACCGCCACTGAAGCTTTCTTT

j_gene: TRBJ2-1
v_gene: TRBV7-9
abundance: NA
d_gene: TRBD2
CDR3aa: CASSYTSGGYNEQFF
CDR3nt: TGTGCCAGCAGCTATACTAGCGGGGGGTACAATGAGCAGTTCTTC

j_gene: TRBJ2-1
v_gene: TRBV19
abundance: NA
d_gene: NA
CDR3aa: CASRGHHNEQFF
CDR3nt: TGTGCCAGTAGGGGACATCACAATGAGCAGTTCTTC

j_gene: TRBJ2-1
v_gene: TRBV29-1
abundance: NA
d_gene: TRBD1
CDR3aa: CSVPTGPSSYNEQFF
CDR3nt: TGCAGCGTCCCGACAGGGCCTAGCTCCTACAATGAGCAGTTCTTC

j_gene: TRBJ2-7
v_gene: TRBV5-1
abundance: NA
d_gene: NA
CDR3aa: CASTNPGEEQYF
CDR3nt: TGCGCCAGCACTAACCCCGGTGAGGAGCAGTACTTC

j_gene: TRBJ1-1
v_gene: TRBV5-1
abundance: NA
d_gene: TRBD1
CDR3aa: CASSFTGGSGSEAFF
CDR3nt: TGCGCCAGCAGCTTCACAGGGGGGAGTGGCTCTGAAGCTTTCTTT

j_gene: TRBJ2-2
v_gene: TRBV7-8
abundance: NA
d_gene: NA
CDR3aa: CASSFYRVNTGELFF
CDR3nt: TGTGCCAGCAGCTTTTACCGGGTTAACACCGGGGAGCTGTTTTTT

j_gene: TRBJ1-1
v_gene: TRBV5-4
abundance: many
d_gene: NA
CDR3aa: CASSLGGLNTEAFF
CDR3nt: TGTGCCAGCAGCTTGGGGGGCCTGAACACTGAAGCTTTCTTT

j_gene: TRBJ2-5
v_gene: TRBV7-8
abundance: NA
d_gene: TRBD2
CDR3aa: CASSSRSGRAETQYF
CDR3nt: TGTGCCAGCAGCTCCCGTAGCGGGAGGGCGGAGACCCAGTACTTC

j_gene: TRBJ1-5
v_gene: TRBV30
abundance: NA
d_gene: NA
CDR3aa: CAWSPRRDNQPQHF
CDR3nt: TGTGCCTGGAGTCCCAGGAGGGACAATCAGCCCCAGCATTTT

j_gene: TRBJ2-3
v_gene: TRBV28
abundance: NA
d_gene: NA
CDR3aa: CASIVTGTDTQYF
CDR3nt: TGTGCCAGCATTGTGACAGGCACAGATACGCAGTATTTT

j_gene: TRBJ2-1
v_gene: TRBV29-1
abundance: once
d_gene: TRBD2
CDR3aa: CSVQTSGRDNEQFF
CDR3nt: TGCAGCGTTCAGACTAGCGGGAGGGACAATGAGCAGTTCTTC

j_gene: TRBJ1-4
v_gene: TRBV10-1
abundance: NA
d_gene: NA
CDR3aa: CASSDRTEANEKLFF
CDR3nt: TGCGCCAGCAGTGATCGGACAGAGGCTAATGAAAAACTGTTTTTT

j_gene: TRBJ1-2
v_gene: TRBV6-1
abundance: NA
d_gene: TRBD1
CDR3aa: CASRLDRGYTF
CDR3nt: TGTGCCAGCAGGCTGGACAGGGGCTACACCTTC

j_gene: TRBJ1-1
v_gene: TRBV6-5
abundance: NA
d_gene: TRBD1
CDR3aa: CASRWGQGGTEAFF
CDR3nt: TGTGCCAGCAGGTGGGGACAGGGAGGGACTGAAGCTTTCTTT

j_gene: TRBJ1-5
v_gene: TRBV15
abundance: NA
d_gene: NA
CDR3aa: CATSRERAGVSNQPQHF
CDR3nt: TGTGCCACCAGCAGAGAACGGGCAGGGGTTAGCAATCAGCCCCAGCATTTT

j_gene: TRBJ2-3
v_gene: TRBV4-1
abundance: NA
d_gene: TRBD2
CDR3aa: CASSLLAATDTQYF
CDR3nt: TGCGCCAGCAGCCTGCTAGCGGCAACAGATACGCAGTATTTT

j_gene: TRBJ2-7
v_gene: TRBV7-9
abundance: few
d_gene: TRBD1
CDR3aa: CASSFPAGGGYEQYF
CDR3nt: TGTGCCAGCAGCTTCCCGGCAGGGGGCGGTTACGAGCAGTACTTC

j_gene: TRBJ1-5
v_gene: TRBV28
abundance: few
d_gene: TRBD1
CDR3aa: CASSRRDRGRVGQPQHF
CDR3nt: TGTGCCAGCAGCCGCCGGGACAGGGGGCGCGTAGGTCAGCCCCAGCATTTT

j_gene: TRBJ1-2
v_gene: TRBV5-1
abundance: NA
d_gene: NA
CDR3aa: CASSSQLYGYTF
CDR3nt: TGCGCCAGCAGCTCACAGCTCTATGGCTACACCTTC

j_gene: TRBJ2-7
v_gene: TRBV18
abundance: NA
d_gene: NA
CDR3aa: CASSPARGAYEQYF
CDR3nt: TGTGCCAGCTCACCGGCTAGGGGCGCCTACGAGCAGTACTTC

j_gene: TRBJ1-5
v_gene: TRBV27
abundance: NA
d_gene: NA
CDR3aa: CASSLGGQPQHF
CDR3nt: TGTGCCAGCAGTTTGGGCGGGCAGCCCCAGCATTTT